One and the same sample provided the 12 T cell receptor beta chains below, sequenced in a study of tumor-infiltrating lymphocytes in oesophageal squamous cell carcinoma. TCRdb re-called the PCR reads through MiXCR, storing one row per CDR3 protein. The sample includes roughly 6,300 distinct CDR3 sequences, around 15% of them seen just once. Sequencing was performed on normal esophageal tissue next to the tumor. The origin of the receptors is a male donor with esophageal squamous cell carcinoma.

This clonotype was seen repeatedly, ten times or more. The chain employs TRBV6-1 and TRBJ1-3; no clear D. CDR1 MNHNS and CDR2 SASEGT come from the germline V gene. The ends were cut back, 5 bases at V and 0 bases at J, with 11 bases in the middle. The CDR3 is 15 amino acids. Here the CDR3 DNA reads TGTGCCAGCAGTATACAGCATAGCTCTGGAAACACCATATATTTT. Residues: CASSIQHSSGNTIYF.

This clonotype ranks as medium-sized. The gene calls are TRBV7-2 and TRBJ2-2; D is undetermined. Trimming removed 0 bases from V and 3 bases from J, with 8 bases in between. The CDR3 spans 15 residues. The germline CDR1 and CDR2 sequences are SGHTA and FQGNSA. The CDR3 DNA sequence: TGTGCCAGCAGCTTAGCTCCAGCCCACACCGGGGAGCTGTTTTTT. It codes for CASSLAPAHTGELFF.

This clonotype has just a few counts. A much larger clone is a single base away; this may be a read error. The chain uses TRBV6-1 and TRBJ2-4, with 7 bases aligning to TRBD2. Germline CDR1 and CDR2: MNHNS and SASEGT. This CDR3 region has 15 residues. V lost 7 bases, J lost 13 bases, and 19 bases stayed unmatched. The CDR3 nucleotides are TGTGCCAGCACCCCCAGGACTAGAAGGTACAATGAGCAGTACTTC. Residues: CASTPRTRRYNEQYF.

This clonotype turned up a few times. V gene TRBV4-2 combines with J gene TRBJ1-3; D is unresolved. Deletions cut 0 bases from V and 0 bases from J, with 12 bases between. Germline assignment: CDR1 LGHNA and CDR2 YNFKEQ. The CDR3 has 17 amino acids. CDR3 coding DNA: TGTGCCAGCAGCCAAGAAAGGGCCGGGCCCTCTGGAAACACCATATATTTT. As protein: CASSQERAGPSGNTIYF.

The chain employs TRBV19 and TRBJ1-2; D is uncertain. The CDR3 contains 13 residues. Trimming pared 1 base from V and 6 bases from J, leaving 9 bases between. Germline loops: CDR1 LNHDA, CDR2 SQIVND (reference sequence). In DNA, the CDR3 is TGTGCCAGTAGTATAGGGGAGTTTAATGGCTACACCTTC. Its protein is CASSIGEFNGYTF.

At least ten counts were recorded for this clonotype. The chain has TRBV10-2 and TRBJ1-4, with TRBD1 as a possible D gene (6 bases). V dropped 7 bases and J dropped 8 bases, with 20 bases sitting between them. Germline V gives CDR1 WSHSY, CDR2 SAAADI. The CDR3 consists of 15 residues. CDR3 residues: CASNAKGGAGEKLFF. CDR3 DNA sequence: TGCGCCAGCAATGCTAAAGGGGGGGCCGGGGAAAAACTGTTTTTT.

Sample share makes this clonotype medium-sized. V and J are TRBV7-9 and TRBJ1-2; D is undetermined. CDR1 is SEHNR and CDR2 is FQNEAQ in the germline V gene (reference sequence). Between the trimmed V and J ends, which lost 2 bases and 8 bases, there was a span of 15 bases. The CDR3 runs 14 residues. The CDR3 DNA follows: TGTGCCAGCAGCTTAATCACATTCCTCGGGGGCTACACCTTC. It encodes CASSLITFLGGYTF.

By share, this clonotype ranks as medium-sized. In this CDR3 the conserved last residue, phenylalanine or tryptophan, is missing, so a read error is likely. Because the CDR3's place on the DNA is in doubt, the DNA is left out and the CDR3 is given as listed by TCRdb. The chain links TRBV7-3 to TRBJ2-6. The CDR3 adds up to 8 amino acids, both ends counted. Germline V gene lookup returns CDR1 SGHTA and CDR2 FQGTGA. CDR3 residues: CASSVGTS.

This clonotype was detected only a few times. The chain is built from TRBV4-2 and TRBJ2-1; the match to TRBD2 covers 12 bases. V shed 4 bases, J shed 8 bases, and the junction held 9 bases outside the gene matches. Germline V gene lookup returns CDR1 LGHNA and CDR2 YNFKEQ. The CDR3 consists of 16 residues. CDR3 coding DNA: TGTGCCAGCAGCCCCCGGACTAGCGGGGTTATTCATGAGCAGTTCTTC. Amino acid sequence: CASSPRTSGVIHEQFF.

This clonotype appeared a single time. It may be a read error: a sequence one base away is much more abundant. V usage is TRBV10-3 and J usage is TRBJ2-3; weak D call: TRBD1 (8 bases). This CDR3 contains 16 residues. V was shortened by 5 bases and J by 14 bases, with 29 bases between the two germline ends. Germline V CDR1 and CDR2: ENHRY, SYGVKD. CDR3 coding DNA: TGTGCCATCAGTCAACAGGGGGGGGTAAACACCGGGGAGCTGTATTTT. It specifies CAISQQGGVNTGELYF.

This clonotype has a count of ten or more. CDR3 in amino acids: CASSLAERGGAGELFF. The CDR3 DNA reads as TGTGCCAGCAGCTTGGCGGAAAGGGGGGGGGCCGGGGAGCTGTTTTTT. This sequence joins TRBV5-6 and TRBJ2-2; tentative D call: TRBD2 (7 bases). V lost 0 bases, J lost 6 bases, and 15 bases lay in between. There are 16 residues in the CDR3. Germline V lookup: CDR1 SGHDT, CDR2 YYEEEE.

This clonotype was recorded many times. The rearrangement uses TRBV2 and TRBJ2-3, with D possibly TRBD2 on 6 matching bases. This CDR3 is built from 15 residues. Germline lookup yields CDR1 SNHLY and CDR2 FYNNEI. V dropped 6 bases and J dropped 2 bases, with 15 bases sitting between them. The CDR3, as DNA: TGTGCCAGCAGGGCCCGACTAGACCTCACAGATACGCAGTATTTT. Protein sequence: CASRARLDLTDTQYF.